Listed below are T cell receptor beta chains from one sample, sequenced in a study of T cell repertoires in cytomegalovirus infection. Each CDR3 protein is one row after TCRdb ran MiXCR on the reads. The sample yields fewer than 200,000 distinct CDR3 sequences, over 13% seen once. The sequencing sample was made of PBMCs. These receptors were obtained from a human donor in good health (CMV status not recorded). Some clones in this sample may be carry-over from other donors' samples. Each CDR3 is given with its conserved first and last residue.

J	V	CDR3
TRBJ1-3	TRBV11-2	CASSLGGSTSSGNTIYF
TRBJ1-1	TRBV3-1	CASSPLTGGTTEAFF
TRBJ1-5	TRBV30	CAWSIESNQPQHF
TRBJ1-4	TRBV7-9	CASSLFEVEKLFF
TRBJ1-2	TRBV12-3/TRBV12-4	CASSLGSDRPRGYGYTF
TRBJ2-1	TRBV4-2	CASSHFNSEGPYNEQFF
TRBJ1-1	TRBV20-1	CSARIVGLLGMNTEAFF
TRBJ2-3	TRBV6-1	CASSDRRVDTQYF
TRBJ2-2	TRBV7-3	CASSLFGGIGELFF
TRBJ2-5	TRBV19	CASSIAGQDEETQYF
TRBJ2-7	TRBV5-4	CASSSGGLAGAYEQYF
TRBJ2-1	TRBV2	CASSKGQGTDEQFF
TRBJ1-2	TRBV28	CASRLTLLGDYGYTF
TRBJ1-1	TRBV12-3/TRBV12-4	CASLQGNTEAFF
TRBJ2-6	TRBV20-1	CSAPTGTGISSGANVLTF
TRBJ2-7	TRBV14	CASSQRMGERPHEQYF
TRBJ1-2	TRBV28	CASSQVDYGYTF
TRBJ2-5	TRBV10-2	CASSPFLAGEQETQYF
TRBJ2-4	TRBV27	CASSTLLQISKNIQYF
TRBJ1-1	TRBV5-1	CASSPSAGNTEAFF
TRBJ1-1	TRBV29-1	CSASGQGPAFF
TRBJ2-1	TRBV7-9	CASSFSGRVSYNEQFF
TRBJ1-3	TRBV11-2	CASSLSASREGSGNTIYF
TRBJ2-7	TRBV7-3	CASSSGLAGDEQYF
TRBJ1-1	TRBV28	CASTSQGAGNTEAFF
TRBJ1-1	TRBV18	CASSPVGGSVNTEAFF
TRBJ1-1	TRBV4-3	CASSDVYRTNTEAFF
TRBJ1-2	TRBV29-1	CSVDSVGIYGYTF
TRBJ2-7	TRBV7-8	CASSFSDWLYEQYF
TRBJ1-1	TRBV12-3/TRBV12-4	CASILRRPRSAEAFF
TRBJ2-7	TRBV19	CASSIYGGGFYEQYF
TRBJ1-6	TRBV6-1	CASSDSGYARLHF
TRBJ2-7	TRBV14	CASSQGSGRINEQYF
TRBJ1-5	TRBV28	CASRSLLRGDNQAQHF
TRBJ2-2	TRBV14	CASSQLFTGELFF
TRBJ2-5	TRBV7-9	CASSLQEGWTSGAETQYF
TRBJ1-2	TRBV12-3/TRBV12-4	CASSFSGTGGYGYTF
TRBJ1-1	TRBV18	CASSPPANTEAFF
TRBJ2-1	TRBV10-3	CAMSTGLHNEQFF
TRBJ2-7	TRBV29-1	CSVLRDYTGEQYF